This T cell receptor (beta chain) was sequenced in a study of blood T cell repertoires in COVID-19. Only in-frame clones appear in the TCRdb table, and some are missing; sequencing was by immunoSEQ multiplex PCR. This table has 150,000 or so clones, approximately 82% appearing once. Sequenced input: PBMCs or T cells enriched from blood (not recorded which). The origin of this receptor is a woman aged 45-65 years who had recovered from COVID-19.

Here the CDR3 DNA reads TGTGCCAGCAAGCAACAGGGGAACACTGAAGCTTTCTTT. Encoded protein: CASKQQGNTEAFF. This sequence joins TRBV27 and TRBJ1-1, with D tentatively TRBD1 (6 bases). The V end lost 7 bases, the J end lost 1 base, and 10 bases lay between the germline ends. The CDR3 runs 13 residues. Germline V gene lookup returns CDR1 MNHEY and CDR2 SMNVEV (reference sequence).